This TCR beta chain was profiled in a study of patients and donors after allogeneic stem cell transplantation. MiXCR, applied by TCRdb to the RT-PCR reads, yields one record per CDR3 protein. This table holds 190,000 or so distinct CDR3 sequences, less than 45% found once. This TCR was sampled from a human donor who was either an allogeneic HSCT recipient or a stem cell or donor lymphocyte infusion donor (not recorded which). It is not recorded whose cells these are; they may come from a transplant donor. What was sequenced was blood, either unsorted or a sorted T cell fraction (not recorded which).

CDR3 bases: TGTGCCAGCAGGAACTCTGGGGCCAACGTCCTGACTTTC. Residues: CASRNSGANVLTF. The rearrangement joins TRBV12-3 or TRBV12-4 to TRBJ2-6; D is uncertain. V lost 6 bases to trimming and J lost 0 bases, with 3 bases between them. This CDR3 has 13 residues.